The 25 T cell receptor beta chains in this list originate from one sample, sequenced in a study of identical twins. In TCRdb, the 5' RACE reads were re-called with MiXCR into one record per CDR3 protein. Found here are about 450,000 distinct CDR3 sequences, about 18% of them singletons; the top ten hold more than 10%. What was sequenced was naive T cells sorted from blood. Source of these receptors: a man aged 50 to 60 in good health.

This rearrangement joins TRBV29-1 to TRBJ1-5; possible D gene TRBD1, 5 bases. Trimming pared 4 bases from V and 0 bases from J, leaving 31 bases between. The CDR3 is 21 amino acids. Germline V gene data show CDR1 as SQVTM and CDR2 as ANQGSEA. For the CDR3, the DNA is TGCAGCGTTGCAGGTCCTTGGAACCTGCAAGCGGGGGTTTATAGCAATCAGCCCCAGCATTTT. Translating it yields CSVAGPWNLQAGVYSNQPQHF.

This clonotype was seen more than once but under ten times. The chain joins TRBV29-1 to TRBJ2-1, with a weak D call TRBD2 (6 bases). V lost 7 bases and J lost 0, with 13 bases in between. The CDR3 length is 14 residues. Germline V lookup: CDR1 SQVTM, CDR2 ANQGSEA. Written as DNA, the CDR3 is TGCAGCGCCACGACTAGTATCTCCTACAATGAGCAGTTCTTC. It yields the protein CSATTSISYNEQFF.

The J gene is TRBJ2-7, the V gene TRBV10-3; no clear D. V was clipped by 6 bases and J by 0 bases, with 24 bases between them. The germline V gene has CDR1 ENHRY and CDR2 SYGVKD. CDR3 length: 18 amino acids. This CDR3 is CAIRNPLRSPPSSYEQYF. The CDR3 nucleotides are TGTGCCATCAGGAACCCTTTACGGTCGCCCCCGAGCTCCTACGAGCAGTACTTC.

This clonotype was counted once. Here the CDR3 DNA reads TGTGCCAGCAGTTACTCTCGACAGGGCTATGGCTACACCTTC. This translates into CASSYSRQGYGYTF. The chain employs TRBV6-5 and TRBJ1-2; TRBD1 agrees at 7 bases. After removal of 0 bases from V and 4 bases from J, the junction contained 2 bases not matched to a gene. The germline V gene has CDR1 MNHEY and CDR2 SVGAGI. This CDR3 is built from 14 residues.

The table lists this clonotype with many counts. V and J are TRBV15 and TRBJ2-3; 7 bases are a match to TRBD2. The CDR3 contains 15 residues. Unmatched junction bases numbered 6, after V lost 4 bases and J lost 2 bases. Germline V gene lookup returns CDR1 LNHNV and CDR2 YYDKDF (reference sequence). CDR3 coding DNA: TGTGCCACCAGCACTCGGAGCGGGGCCACAGATACGCAGTATTTT. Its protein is CATSTRSGATDTQYF.

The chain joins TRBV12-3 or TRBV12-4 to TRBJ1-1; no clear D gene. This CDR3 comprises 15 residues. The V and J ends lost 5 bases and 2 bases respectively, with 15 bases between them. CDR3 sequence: CASSPHGSPNTEAFF. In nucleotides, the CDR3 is TGTGCCAGCAGTCCCCACGGGTCCCCCAACACTGAAGCTTTCTTT.

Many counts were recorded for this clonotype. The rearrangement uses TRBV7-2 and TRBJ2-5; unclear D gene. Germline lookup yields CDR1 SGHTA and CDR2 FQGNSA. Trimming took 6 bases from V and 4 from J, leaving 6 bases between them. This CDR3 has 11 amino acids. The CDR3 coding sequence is TGTGCCAGCAGGGTCAGAGAGACCCAGTACTTC. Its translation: CASRVRETQYF.

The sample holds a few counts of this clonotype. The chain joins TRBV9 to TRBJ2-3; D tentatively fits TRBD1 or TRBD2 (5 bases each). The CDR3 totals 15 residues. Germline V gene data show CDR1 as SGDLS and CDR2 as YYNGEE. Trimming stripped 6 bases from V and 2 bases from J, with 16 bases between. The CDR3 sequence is CASTMTGLHTDTQYF. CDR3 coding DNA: TGTGCCAGCACCATGACGGGGCTCCACACAGATACGCAGTATTTT.

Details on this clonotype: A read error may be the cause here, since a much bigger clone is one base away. The CDR3 here is CASSLNRGTSVNEQYF. CDR3 nucleotides: TGTGCCAGCAGTTTAAATCGCGGGACTAGCGTAAACGAGCAGTACTTC. V gene TRBV6-5 combines with J gene TRBJ2-7; 10 bases are shared with TRBD2. Per germline, CDR1 MNHEY and CDR2 SVGAGI. CDR3 length: 16 residues. J lost 5 bases, V lost 4 bases, and 11 bases had no gene match.

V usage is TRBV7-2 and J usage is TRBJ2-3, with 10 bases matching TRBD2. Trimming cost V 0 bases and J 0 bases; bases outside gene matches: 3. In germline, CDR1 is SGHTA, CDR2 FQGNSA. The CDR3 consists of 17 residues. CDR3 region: CASSLAILAGSTDTQYF. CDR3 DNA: TGTGCCAGCAGCTTAGCGATACTAGCGGGGAGCACAGATACGCAGTATTTT.

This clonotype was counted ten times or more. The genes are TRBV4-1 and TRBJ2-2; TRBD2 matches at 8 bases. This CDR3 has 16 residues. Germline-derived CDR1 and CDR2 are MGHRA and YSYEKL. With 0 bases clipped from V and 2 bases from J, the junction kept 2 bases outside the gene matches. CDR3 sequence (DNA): TGCGCCAGCAGCCAAGAAGCGGGGGTTAACACCGGGGAGCTGTTTTTT. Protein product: CASSQEAGVNTGELFF.

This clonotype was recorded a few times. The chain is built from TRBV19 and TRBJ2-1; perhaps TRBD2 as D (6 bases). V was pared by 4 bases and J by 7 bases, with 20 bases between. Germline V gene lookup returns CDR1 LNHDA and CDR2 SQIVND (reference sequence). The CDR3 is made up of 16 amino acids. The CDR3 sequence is CASSTSLQRARNEQFF. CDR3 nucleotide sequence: TGTGCCAGTAGTACTTCCCTCCAGCGGGCGAGAAATGAGCAGTTCTTC.

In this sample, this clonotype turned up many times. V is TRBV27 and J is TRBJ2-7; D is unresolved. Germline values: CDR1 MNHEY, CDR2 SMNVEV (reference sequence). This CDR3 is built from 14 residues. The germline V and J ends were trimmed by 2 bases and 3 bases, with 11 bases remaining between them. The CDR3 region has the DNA TGTGCCAGCAGTTTAGTAATGGGCATCTACGAGCAGTACTTC. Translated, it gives CASSLVMGIYEQYF.

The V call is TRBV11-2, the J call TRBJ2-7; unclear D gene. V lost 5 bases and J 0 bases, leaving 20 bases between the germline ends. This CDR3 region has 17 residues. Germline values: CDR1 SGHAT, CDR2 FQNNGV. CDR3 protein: CASSPRTVSASSYEQYF. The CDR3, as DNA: TGTGCCAGCAGCCCGAGGACGGTATCCGCGAGCTCCTACGAGCAGTACTTC.

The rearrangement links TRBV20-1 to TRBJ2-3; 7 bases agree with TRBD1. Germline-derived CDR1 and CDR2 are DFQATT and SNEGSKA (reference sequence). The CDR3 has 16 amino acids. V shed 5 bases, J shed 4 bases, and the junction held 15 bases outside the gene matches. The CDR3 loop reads CSAAPSFDRVADTQYF. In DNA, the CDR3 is TGCAGTGCTGCCCCCTCTTTCGACAGGGTCGCAGATACGCAGTATTTT.

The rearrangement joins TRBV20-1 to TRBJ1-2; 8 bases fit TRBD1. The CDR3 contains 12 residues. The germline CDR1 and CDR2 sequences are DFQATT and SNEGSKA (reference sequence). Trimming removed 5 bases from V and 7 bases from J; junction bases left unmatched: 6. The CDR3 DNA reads TGCAGTGCTCGTACAGGGGGACGTGGCTACACCTTC. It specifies CSARTGGRGYTF.

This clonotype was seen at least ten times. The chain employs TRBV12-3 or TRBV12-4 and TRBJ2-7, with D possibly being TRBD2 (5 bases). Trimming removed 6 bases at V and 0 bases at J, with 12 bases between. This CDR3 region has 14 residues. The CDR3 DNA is TGTGCCAGCAGAGTGGACGGGGACTCCTACGAGCAGTACTTC. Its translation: CASRVDGDSYEQYF.

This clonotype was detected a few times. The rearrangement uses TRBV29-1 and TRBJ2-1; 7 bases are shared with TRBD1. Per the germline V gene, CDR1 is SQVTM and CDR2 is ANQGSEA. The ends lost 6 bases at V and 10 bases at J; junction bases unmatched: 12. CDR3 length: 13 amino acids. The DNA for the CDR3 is TGCAGCGTCGGACAAAACAGGGGTAGAGAGCAGTTCTTC. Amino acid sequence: CSVGQNRGREQFF.

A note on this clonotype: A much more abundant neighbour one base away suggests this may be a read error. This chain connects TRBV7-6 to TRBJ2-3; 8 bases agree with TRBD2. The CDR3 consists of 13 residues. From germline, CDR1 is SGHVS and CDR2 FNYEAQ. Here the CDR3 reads CASKRGGTVTQYF. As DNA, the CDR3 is TGTGCCAGCAAACGGGGGGGCACAGTTACGCAGTATTTT.

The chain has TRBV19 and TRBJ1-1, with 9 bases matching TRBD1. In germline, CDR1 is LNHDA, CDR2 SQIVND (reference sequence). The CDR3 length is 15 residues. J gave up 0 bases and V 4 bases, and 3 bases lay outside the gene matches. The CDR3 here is CASSTQGAMNTEAFF. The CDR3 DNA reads TGTGCCAGTAGTACACAGGGGGCCATGAACACTGAAGCTTTCTTT.

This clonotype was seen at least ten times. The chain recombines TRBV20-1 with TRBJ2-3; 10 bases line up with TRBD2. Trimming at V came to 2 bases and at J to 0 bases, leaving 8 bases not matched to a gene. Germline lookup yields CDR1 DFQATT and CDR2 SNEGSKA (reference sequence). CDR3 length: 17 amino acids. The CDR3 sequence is CSARPLAGGTSTDTQYF. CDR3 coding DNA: TGCAGTGCTAGACCGTTAGCGGGGGGAACTAGCACAGATACGCAGTATTTT.

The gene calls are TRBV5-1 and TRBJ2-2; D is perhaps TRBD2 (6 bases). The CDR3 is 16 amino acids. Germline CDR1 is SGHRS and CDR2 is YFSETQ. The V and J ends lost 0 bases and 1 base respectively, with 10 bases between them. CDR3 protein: CASSLAVSGNTGELFF. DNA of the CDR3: TGCGCCAGCAGCTTGGCCGTTAGCGGGAACACCGGGGAGCTGTTTTTT.

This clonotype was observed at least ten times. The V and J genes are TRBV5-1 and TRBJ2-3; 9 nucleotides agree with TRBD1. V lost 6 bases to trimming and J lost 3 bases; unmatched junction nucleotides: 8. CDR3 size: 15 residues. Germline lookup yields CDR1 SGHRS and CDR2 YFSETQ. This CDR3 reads CASTQEGQGTDTQYF. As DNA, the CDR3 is TGCGCCAGCACGCAAGAGGGACAGGGTACAGATACGCAGTATTTT.

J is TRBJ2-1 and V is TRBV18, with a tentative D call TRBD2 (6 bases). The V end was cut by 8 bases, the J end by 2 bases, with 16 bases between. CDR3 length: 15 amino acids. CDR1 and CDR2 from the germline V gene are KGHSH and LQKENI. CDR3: CASVSGQGPYNEQFF. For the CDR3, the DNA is TGTGCCAGCGTGAGCGGGCAGGGCCCCTACAATGAGCAGTTCTTC.

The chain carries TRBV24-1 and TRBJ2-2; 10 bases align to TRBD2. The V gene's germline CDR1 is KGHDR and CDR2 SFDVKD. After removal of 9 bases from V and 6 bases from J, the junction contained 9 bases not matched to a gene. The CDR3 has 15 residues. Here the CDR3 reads CATALAGGPPGELFF. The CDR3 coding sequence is TGTGCCACCGCATTAGCGGGAGGCCCGCCCGGGGAGCTGTTTTTT.